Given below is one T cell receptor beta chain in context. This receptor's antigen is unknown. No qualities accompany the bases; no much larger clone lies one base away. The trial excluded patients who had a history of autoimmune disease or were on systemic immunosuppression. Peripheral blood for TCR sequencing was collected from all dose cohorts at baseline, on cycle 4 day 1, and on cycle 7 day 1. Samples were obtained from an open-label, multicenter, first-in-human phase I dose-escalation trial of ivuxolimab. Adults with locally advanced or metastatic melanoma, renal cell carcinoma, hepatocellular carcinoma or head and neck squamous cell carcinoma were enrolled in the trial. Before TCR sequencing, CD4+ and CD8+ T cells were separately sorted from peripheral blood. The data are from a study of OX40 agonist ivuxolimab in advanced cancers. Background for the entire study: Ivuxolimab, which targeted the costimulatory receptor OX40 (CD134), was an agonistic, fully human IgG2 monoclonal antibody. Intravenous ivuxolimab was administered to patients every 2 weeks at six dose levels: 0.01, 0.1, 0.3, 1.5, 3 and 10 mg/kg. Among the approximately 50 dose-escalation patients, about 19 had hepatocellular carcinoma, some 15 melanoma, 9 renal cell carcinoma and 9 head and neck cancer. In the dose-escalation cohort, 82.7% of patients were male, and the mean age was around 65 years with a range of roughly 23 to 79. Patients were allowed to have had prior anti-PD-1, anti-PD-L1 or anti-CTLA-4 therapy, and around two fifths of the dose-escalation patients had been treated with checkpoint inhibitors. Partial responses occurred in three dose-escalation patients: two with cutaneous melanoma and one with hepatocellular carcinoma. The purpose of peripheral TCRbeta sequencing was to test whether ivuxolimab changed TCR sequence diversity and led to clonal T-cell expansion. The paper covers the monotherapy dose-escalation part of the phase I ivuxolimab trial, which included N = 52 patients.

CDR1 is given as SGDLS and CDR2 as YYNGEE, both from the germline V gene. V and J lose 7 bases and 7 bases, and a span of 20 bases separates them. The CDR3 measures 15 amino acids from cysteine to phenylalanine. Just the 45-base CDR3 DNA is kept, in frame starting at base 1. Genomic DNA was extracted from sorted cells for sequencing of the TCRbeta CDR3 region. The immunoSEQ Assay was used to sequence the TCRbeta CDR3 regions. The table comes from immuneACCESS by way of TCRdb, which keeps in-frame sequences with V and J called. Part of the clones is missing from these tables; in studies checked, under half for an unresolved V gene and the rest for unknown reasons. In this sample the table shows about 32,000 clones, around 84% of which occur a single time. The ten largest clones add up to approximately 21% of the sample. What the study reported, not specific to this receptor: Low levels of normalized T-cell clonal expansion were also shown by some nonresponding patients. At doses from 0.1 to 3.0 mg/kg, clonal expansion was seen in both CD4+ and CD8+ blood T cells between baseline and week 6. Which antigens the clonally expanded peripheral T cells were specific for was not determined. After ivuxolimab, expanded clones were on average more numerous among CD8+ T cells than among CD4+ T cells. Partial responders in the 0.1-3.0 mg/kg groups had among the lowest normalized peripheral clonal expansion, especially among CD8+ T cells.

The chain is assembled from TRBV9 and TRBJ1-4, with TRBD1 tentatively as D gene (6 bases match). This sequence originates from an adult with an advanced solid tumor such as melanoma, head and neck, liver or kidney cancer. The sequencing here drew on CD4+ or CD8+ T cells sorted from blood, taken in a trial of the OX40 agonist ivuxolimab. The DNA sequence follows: TGTGCCAGCTCCAGCGGGGGCAGGGTCGTTGAAAAACTGTTTTTT. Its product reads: CASSSGGRVVEKLFF.